This T cell receptor beta chain was recovered during a study of cytomegalovirus exposure and HLA in healthy donors. Note on this clone: The antigen is unknown.

Findings of the study overall: Most subjects had HLA-A and HLA-B alleles reportedly predicted accurately by TCR beta sequences.

Primers included in the PCR were 60 Vbeta and 13 Jbeta primers. Assay: immunoSEQ multiplex PCR; the TCRdb copy retains only in-frame clones and omits some. Seen here are 200,000 to 250,000 clones, 70% to 80% observed once, and the top ten hold 3% to 4%. This TCR was recovered from a male donor in good health and CMV-seronegative. Source material: PBMCs.

This CDR3 is CASSLDLAGAPGELFF. For the CDR3, the DNA is TGCGCCAGCAGCTTGGATTTAGCAGGGGCCCCCGGGGAGCTGTTTTTT. The chain carries TRBV5-1 and TRBJ2-2, with a possible D match to TRBD1 (6 bases). Germline CDR1 is SGHRS and CDR2 is YFSETQ. Trimming took 0 bases from V and 6 from J, leaving 15 bases between them. The CDR3 has 16 amino acids.